This TCR beta chain was profiled in a study of blood T cells in healthy people across ages. Study-level background: The capture of about one barcoded beta molecule per two T cells was achieved by template switching.

Points from the study as a whole: Long-lived and aged donors differed, with more naive CD4+ cells and higher diversity in the long-lived.

Trimming removed 4 bases from V and 6 bases from J, with 16 bases in between. This CDR3 has 15 residues. The germline V gene has CDR1 SGDLS and CDR2 YYNGEE. As concerns this clonotype: As yet, its antigen is unknown.

Each donor had 9 to 10 milliliters of peripheral blood drawn. Sample-barcoded 5' priming and a J-beta primer mix drove a second PCR of about 6 to 12 cycles. All cDNA molecules were each tagged by a template-switch adaptor with 12 random nucleotides. TCRdb redid the calling of the 5' RACE reads with MiXCR, one entry per CDR3 protein. The repertoire holds approximately 1.5 million distinct CDR3 sequences, with around 35% as singletons. V is TRBV9 and J is TRBJ2-2; D is uncertain. The source of this sequence is a woman under 40 in good health. Sequencing used blood. The CDR3 here is CASSPLRLDPGELFF. The CDR3, as DNA: TGTGCCAGCAGCCCCCTACGCCTAGACCCCGGGGAGCTGTTTTTT. The variable domain in full, with the rest retrieved from reference TRBV9 and TRBJ2-2, is DSGVTQTPKHLITATGQRVTLRCSPRSGDLSVYWYQQSLDQGLQFLIQYYNGEERAKGNILERFSAQQFPDLHSELNLSSLELGDSALYFCASSPLRLDPGELFFGEGSRLTVL.